Shown below are 8 T cell receptor beta chains from a single sample sequenced in a study of T cells in tuberculosis. The data were produced by immunoSEQ multiplex PCR, yet TCRdb's version contains in-frame clones alone and is incomplete. The table records some 6,000 clones, around 97% of them present only once. The time point is: new active TB diagnosis, blood taken before or within 7 days of starting treatment. This specimen consisted of PBMCs, obtained at tuberculosis diagnosis. These receptors were collected from an adult with tuberculosis.

This chain uses TRBV7-7 with TRBJ2-6; D gene ambiguous. The germline V gene encodes CDR1 SSHAT and CDR2 FNYEAQ (reference sequence). V was trimmed by 5 bases and J by 5 bases, leaving 19 bases between them. The CDR3 length is 17 residues. CDR3 bases: TGTGCCAGCAGCCTACGCAGGCCACAAAGTCGGGCCAACGTCCTGACTTTC. This sequence encodes CASSLRRPQSRANVLTF.

The chain recombines TRBV12-5 with TRBJ2-5; D is possibly TRBD1 (6 bases). Trimming took off 4 bases at V and 0 bases at J, with 24 bases between the two ends. There are 19 residues in the CDR3. CDR1 and CDR2 from the germline V gene are LGHNT and FRNRAP. The CDR3 region is CASGSRMIGTLNYQETQYF. As DNA, the CDR3 is TGTGCTAGTGGTTCCCGAATGATAGGGACACTCAACTACCAAGAGACCCAGTACTTC.

The chain employs TRBV2 and TRBJ2-2; maybe TRBD1 (6 bases). Germline CDR1 is SNHLY and CDR2 is FYNNEI. V was clipped by 2 bases and J by 5 bases, with 15 bases between them. The CDR3 totals 16 residues. This CDR3 reads CASSELSGDRTGELFF. CDR3 DNA: TGTGCCAGCAGTGAACTTTCTGGCGACAGGACCGGGGAGCTGTTTTTT.

The gene calls are TRBV5-6 and TRBJ2-3, with D perhaps TRBD2 (7 bases). The CDR3 has 15 amino acids. Germline CDR1 is SGHDT and CDR2 is YYEEEE. The ends were cut back, 1 base at V and 6 bases at J, with 15 bases in the middle. The CDR3 sequence is CASSLLGGADDTQYF. The CDR3 nucleotides are TGTGCCAGCAGCTTGTTAGGGGGGGCTGATGATACGCAGTATTTT.

The chain carries TRBV6-7 and TRBJ2-6; possible D gene TRBD2, 5 bases. TRBV6-7 is recorded as an ORF, its role being uncertain. V lost 5 bases to trimming and J lost 16 bases, with 33 bases between them. This CDR3 contains 18 residues. DNA of the CDR3: TGTGCCAGCAGTGATAGCGCGCGTTTTACAAAGTCGGGCCAACGTCTGACTTTC. As protein: CASSDSARFTKSGQRLTF.

The V gene is TRBV28, the J gene TRBJ2-7, with a weak D call TRBD2 (5 bases). Trimming removed 5 bases from V and 0 bases from J, with 17 bases in between. Germline V lookup: CDR1 MDHEN, CDR2 SYDVKM. The CDR3 sequence is 16 residues long. DNA for the CDR3: TGTGCCAGCAGTCCCCCCGGTAGCGTGACCTCCTACGAGCAGTACTTC. The encoded protein is CASSPPGSVTSYEQYF.

The chain has TRBV18 and TRBJ1-5; D may be TRBD1 (6 bases). Germline V gene lookup returns CDR1 KGHSH and CDR2 LQKENI. The CDR3 extends over 13 amino acids. V gave up 5 bases and J gave up 7 bases, with 12 bases separating them. CDR3 coding DNA: TGTGCCAGCTCAGCCGGGGGGCAACAGCCCCAGCATTTT. It translates to CASSAGGQQPQHF.

V gene TRBV10-3 combines with J gene TRBJ2-5, with 11 positions matching TRBD1. The CDR3 runs 16 residues. Germline-derived CDR1 and CDR2 are ENHRY and SYGVKD. Trimming cost V 3 bases and J 3 bases; bases outside gene matches: 6. The CDR3 loop reads CAISDRDRGTKETQYF. Written as DNA, the CDR3 is TGTGCCATCAGTGACCGGGACAGGGGGACCAAAGAGACCCAGTACTTC.